The rows below give T cell receptor beta chains drawn from one sample of a study of T cells after posttransplantation cyclophosphamide. Repertoires were generated with immunoSEQ multiplex PCR, while TCRdb's copy carries only in-frame clones and drops some. The profile shows tens of thousands of clones, roughly two thirds of them singletons. Specimen: memory CD4+ T cells sorted from PBMCs. These receptor sequences come from a woman aged 55 to 70 in good health, CMV-negative, and a related stem cell transplant donor. CDR3s include the opening cysteine and the closing phenylalanine or tryptophan. The D gene is left open where the match is weak.

j_gene: TRBJ1-1
v_gene: TRBV21-1
d_gene: -
CDR3aa: CASSKPCTDGSWTEAFF

j_gene: TRBJ2-5
v_gene: TRBV7-9
d_gene: -
CDR3aa: CASTRLAETQYF

j_gene: TRBJ1-1
v_gene: TRBV27
d_gene: TRBD1
CDR3aa: CASSFVPGQVLPEAFF

j_gene: TRBJ2-7
v_gene: TRBV7-2
d_gene: -
CDR3aa: CASSLAGGLYEQYF

j_gene: TRBJ1-1
v_gene: TRBV6-1
d_gene: TRBD1
CDR3aa: CASRGQGQMNTEAFF

j_gene: TRBJ2-3
v_gene: TRBV4-2
d_gene: TRBD2
CDR3aa: CASSQGSGSDTQYF

j_gene: TRBJ1-4
v_gene: TRBV2
d_gene: -
CDR3aa: CASSQRGGKLFF

j_gene: TRBJ2-1
v_gene: TRBV7-2
d_gene: TRBD2
CDR3aa: CASSLVYSGRLNEQFF

j_gene: TRBJ2-3
v_gene: TRBV28
d_gene: TRBD2
CDR3aa: CASSSHPGLAMRTDTQYF

j_gene: TRBJ1-1
v_gene: TRBV2
d_gene: -
CDR3aa: CASSPRTGTEAFF

j_gene: TRBJ1-2
v_gene: TRBV2
d_gene: -
CDR3aa: CASSGRSSYGYTF

j_gene: TRBJ1-3
v_gene: TRBV28
d_gene: TRBD1
CDR3aa: CASRTGHSGNTIYF

j_gene: TRBJ2-1
v_gene: TRBV28
d_gene: -
CDR3aa: CATRQSYNEQFF

j_gene: TRBJ1-1
v_gene: TRBV4-3
d_gene: -
CDR3aa: CASSQDMGAGAFF

j_gene: TRBJ2-7
v_gene: TRBV5-4
d_gene: TRBD1
CDR3aa: CASSSRTGTYEQYF

j_gene: TRBJ1-1
v_gene: TRBV28
d_gene: TRBD1
CDR3aa: CASSGDSLNTEAFF

j_gene: TRBJ2-1
v_gene: TRBV6-5
d_gene: TRBD1
CDR3aa: CASSYYGTGSNEQFF

j_gene: TRBJ2-3
v_gene: TRBV28
d_gene: TRBD2
CDR3aa: CATRGYLAGRGDTDTQYF

j_gene: TRBJ2-7
v_gene: TRBV19
d_gene: -
CDR3aa: CASSIDSQTSYEQYF

j_gene: TRBJ2-1
v_gene: TRBV7-9
d_gene: TRBD2
CDR3aa: CASCCPSSLAAEQFF

j_gene: TRBJ1-2
v_gene: TRBV5-6
d_gene: -
CDR3aa: CASSLEAHGYTF

j_gene: TRBJ1-2
v_gene: TRBV15
d_gene: -
CDR3aa: CATSSQGNYGYTF

j_gene: TRBJ2-4
v_gene: TRBV25-1
d_gene: -
CDR3aa: CASSDERVFKNIQYF

j_gene: TRBJ2-5
v_gene: TRBV2
d_gene: TRBD2
CDR3aa: CASSESGLAGTGGETQYF